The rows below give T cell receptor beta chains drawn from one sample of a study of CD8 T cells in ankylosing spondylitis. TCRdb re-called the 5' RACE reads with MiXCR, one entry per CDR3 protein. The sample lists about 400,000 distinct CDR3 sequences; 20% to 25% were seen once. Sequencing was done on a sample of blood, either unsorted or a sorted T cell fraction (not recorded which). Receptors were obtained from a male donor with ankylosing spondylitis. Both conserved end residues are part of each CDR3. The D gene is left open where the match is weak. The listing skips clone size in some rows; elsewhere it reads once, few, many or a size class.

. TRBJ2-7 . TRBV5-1 TGCGCCAGCAGCTTGACCCAGGGGCCCTACGAGCAGTACTTC CASSLTQGPYEQYF
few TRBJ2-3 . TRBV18 TGTGCCAGCTCACCAGCAGCGGCGGGCACAGATACGCAGTATTTT CASSPAAAGTDTQYF
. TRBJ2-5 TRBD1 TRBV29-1 TGCAGCGCAATCCCCGGGACAGGGGAGACCCAGTACTTC CSAIPGTGETQYF
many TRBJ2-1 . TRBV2 TGTGCCAGCAGTGAAGCTAAGGCAGTCACCTACCCCGATGAGCAGTTCTTC CASSEAKAVTYPDEQFF
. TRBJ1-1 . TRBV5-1 TGCGCCAGCAGCTTGGGGAGGGAGTACACTGAAGCTTTCTTT CASSLGREYTEAFF
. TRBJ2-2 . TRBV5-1 TGCGCCAGCAGCTTTCGGAGGGTTTCCCTTACCGGGGAGCTGTTTTTT CASSFRRVSLTGELFF
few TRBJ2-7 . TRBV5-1 TGCGCCAGCAGTCCGCTGGCAGTCAACGAGCAGTACTTC CASSPLAVNEQYF
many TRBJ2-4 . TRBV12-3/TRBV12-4 TGTGCCAGCAGGTCTTCAGGGGACATTCAGTACTTC CASRSSGDIQYF
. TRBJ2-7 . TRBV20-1 TGCAGTGCTATTGCGGGATCCTACGAGCAGTACTTC CSAIAGSYEQYF
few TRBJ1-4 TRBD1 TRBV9 TGTGCCAGCAGCGTAGGCCCCACGACAGGGGCTGAAAAACTGTTTTTT CASSVGPTTGAEKLFF
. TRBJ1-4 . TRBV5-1 TGCGCCAGCAGCTGGACCTTCAATGAAAAACTGTTTTTT CASSWTFNEKLFF
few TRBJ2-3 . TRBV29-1 TGCAGCGTTGATAGTGGCGGGGCTAGCACAGATACGCAGTATTTT CSVDSGGASTDTQYF
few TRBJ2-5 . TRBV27 TGTGCCAGCGGTACCTTGGTGGCGGACCAAGAGACCCAGTACTTC CASGTLVADQETQYF
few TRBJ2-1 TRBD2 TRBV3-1 TGTGCCAGCAGCCAAGGAATTGGGCGGGAGTCTTTTAATGAGCAGTTCTTC CASSQGIGRESFNEQFF
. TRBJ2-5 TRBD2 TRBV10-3 TGTGCCATCGTCGCGGGAGTGACTCGCTTGGTCGAGACCCAGTACTTC CAIVAGVTRLVETQYF
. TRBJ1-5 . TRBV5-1 TGCGCCAGCAGTAGGGTGGGCAATCAGCCCCAGCATTTT CASSRVGNQPQHF
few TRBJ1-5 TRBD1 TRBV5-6 TGTGCCAGCAGCCGCGGGACAGGCGTCAATCAGCCCCAGCATTTT CASSRGTGVNQPQHF
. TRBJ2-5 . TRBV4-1 TGCGCCAGCAGCTTTCCGGGACGGAAATTCCAAGAGACCCAGTACTTC CASSFPGRKFQETQYF
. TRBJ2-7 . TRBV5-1 TGCGCCAGCAGCTTGAGGCAGGAAGGGGCCTACGAGCAGTACTTC CASSLRQEGAYEQYF
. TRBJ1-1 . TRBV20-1 TGCAGTGCTGAGGACGGACCCGGGGACACTGAAGCTTTCTTT CSAEDGPGDTEAFF
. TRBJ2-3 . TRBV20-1 TGCAGCCCCAGGGGCGCTGGACAGGATACGCAGTATTTT CSPRGAGQDTQYF
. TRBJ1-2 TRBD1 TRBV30 TGTGCCTGGGACCCCGGGACAGACTATGGCTACACCTTC CAWDPGTDYGYTF
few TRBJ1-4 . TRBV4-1 TGCGCCAGCAGCCGCGGGGGTTGGAATGAAAAACTGTTTTTT CASSRGGWNEKLFF
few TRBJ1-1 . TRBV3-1 TGTGCCAGCAGCCAAGGTTGGTTGAACACTGAAGCTTTCTTT CASSQGWLNTEAFF
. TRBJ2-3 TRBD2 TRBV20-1 TGCAGTGCTAGTCCCAGTATAGGACTAGCCTATTTAGATACGCAGTATTTT CSASPSIGLAYLDTQYF
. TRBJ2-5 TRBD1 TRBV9 TGTGCCAGCAGCCCCGTATCAGGGGGCTTGGAGACCCAGTACTTC CASSPVSGGLETQYF
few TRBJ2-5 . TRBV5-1 TGCGCCAGCAGCTTGGCCAGATCCGGGGGCGAGACCCAGTACTTC CASSLARSGGETQYF
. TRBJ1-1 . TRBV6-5 TGTGCCAGCAGTTATCCCGCTACAGGGCTGGACACTGAAGCTTTCTTT CASSYPATGLDTEAFF
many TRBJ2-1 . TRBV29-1 TGCAGCGCCCAATATCCCGACAGGGAGCAGTTCTTC CSAQYPDREQFF
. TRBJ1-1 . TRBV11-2 TGTGCCAGCAGCTTAGAACCGGTGGCGGGCACTGAAGCTTTCTTT CASSLEPVAGTEAFF
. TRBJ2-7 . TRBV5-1 TGCGCCAGCAGCTTCACCGGACTCCGGACCTACGAGCAGTACTTC CASSFTGLRTYEQYF
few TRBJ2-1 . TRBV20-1 TGCAGTGCGCCTCCGCCCCAGGGCGCGGATGAGCAGTTCTTC CSAPPPQGADEQFF
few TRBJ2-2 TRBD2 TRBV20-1 TGCAGTGCTAGTGCGGCGGGAGGGCCAGGCGGGGAGCTGTTTTTT CSASAAGGPGGELFF
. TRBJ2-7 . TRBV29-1 TGCAGCGTGTCGAGGGACGGGGGGCTGGAGCAGTACTTC CSVSRDGGLEQYF
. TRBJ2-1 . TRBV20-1 TGCAGTGCCTCCCCTACCTACAATGAGCAGTTCTTC CSASPTYNEQFF
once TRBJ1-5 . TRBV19 TGTGCCAGTAGTATCGGCGGGGGCAGGGGCAATCAGCCCCAGCATTTT CASSIGGGRGNQPQHF
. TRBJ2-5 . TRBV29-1 TGCAGCGCCACTACCCCACAAGAGACCCAGTACTTC CSATTPQETQYF
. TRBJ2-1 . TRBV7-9 TGTGCCAGCAGCCTGGGCTTCTTGGAGCAGTTCTTC CASSLGFLEQFF
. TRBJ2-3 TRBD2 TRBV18 TGTGCCAGCTCACCCCTATCGGGGGGTACTCTCACAGATACGCAGTATTTT CASSPLSGGTLTDTQYF